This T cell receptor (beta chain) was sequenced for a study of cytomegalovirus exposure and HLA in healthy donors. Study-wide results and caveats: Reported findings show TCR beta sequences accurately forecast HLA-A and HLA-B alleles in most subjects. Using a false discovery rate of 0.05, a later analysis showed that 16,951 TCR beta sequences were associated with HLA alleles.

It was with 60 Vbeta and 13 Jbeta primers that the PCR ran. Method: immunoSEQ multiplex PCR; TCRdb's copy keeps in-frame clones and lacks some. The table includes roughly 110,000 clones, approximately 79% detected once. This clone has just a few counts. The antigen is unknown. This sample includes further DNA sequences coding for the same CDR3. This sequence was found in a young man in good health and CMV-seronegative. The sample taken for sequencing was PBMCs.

The CDR3, as DNA: TGTGCCAGCAGCCAAGAAGAGGGACAGGGGGATAATGAGCAGTTCTTC. This codes for CASSQEEGQGDNEQFF. The chain combines TRBV5-4 with TRBJ2-1; 11 bases are shared with TRBD1. The CDR3 extends over 16 amino acids. Germline V lookup: CDR1 SGHNT, CDR2 YYREEE (reference sequence). The V segment lost 4 bases and the J segment 7 bases; nucleotides outside the gene matches: 10.